This is a list of T cell receptor beta chains from one sample in a study of shared clonotypes between healthy human individuals. Produced via immunoSEQ multiplex PCR; TCRdb's table is partial and in-frame only. The sample shows under 2,000,000 clones, approximately 95% of them seen only once. Source material: naive CD8+ T cells sorted from blood. The receptors were sampled from a young man in good health. CDR3s include the opening cysteine and the closing phenylalanine or tryptophan. Fields, in order: D gene, clone size, J gene, V gene, CDR3 DNA, CDR3 protein. The D gene is left open where the match is weak. Size values are once, few and many counts, or a class for expanded clones, and some rows have none.

>TRBD1|.|TRBJ2-7|TRBV27
TGTGCCAGCAGTTTATCCCCCGGGACAGGGACCTTCTACGAGCAGTACTTC
CASSLSPGTGTFYEQYF
>.|.|TRBJ1-2|TRBV7-6
TGTGCCAGCAGCTCTCGACAGGACTATGGCTACACCTTC
CASSSRQDYGYTF
>.|once|TRBJ2-3|TRBV4-3
TGCGCCAGCAGCCAAGATCGTCCCCAACCGGGGCCAGATACGCAGTATTTT
CASSQDRPQPGPDTQYF
>.|.|TRBJ1-4|TRBV4-1
TGCGCCAGCAGCCAAAGTGGGGAGGGGGAAGATGAAAAACTGTTTTTT
CASSQSGEGEDEKLFF
>.|.|TRBJ2-7|TRBV7-2
TGTGCCAGCAGCTTTAACCCCGACTCCCCTTCCTACGAGCAGTACTTC
CASSFNPDSPSYEQYF
>TRBD1|.|TRBJ1-2|TRBV4-1
TGCGCCAGCAGCCAAGAGGGGGGACAGTTCTATGGCTACACCTTC
CASSQEGGQFYGYTF
>TRBD1|.|TRBJ1-2|TRBV29-1
TGCAGCGCCAGGACAGGAGCCTCCTATGGCTACACCTTC
CSARTGASYGYTF
>.|.|TRBJ1-3|TRBV9
TGTGCCAGCAGCGTAGAAGGGGCCTCTGGAAACACCATATATTTT
CASSVEGASGNTIYF
>TRBD1|.|TRBJ1-2|TRBV7-9
TGTGCCAGCAGAGAGGGGGGACAGACCATCTATGGCTACACCTTC
CASREGGQTIYGYTF
>.|.|TRBJ2-2|TRBV7-9
TGTGCCAGCAGCGGGGACGGTCAACGGAACACCGGGGAGCTGTTTTTT
CASSGDGQRNTGELFF
>.|.|TRBJ2-7|TRBV9
TGTGCCAGCAGCCCCTCTTCTCTCAGGGATCTTCCCTACGAGCAGTACTTC
CASSPSSLRDLPYEQYF
>TRBD2|.|TRBJ2-7|TRBV2
TGTGCCAGCAGTGACCCCCGCCTAGCGGGATCAAACGAGCAGTACTTC
CASSDPRLAGSNEQYF
>.|.|TRBJ2-1|TRBV29-1
TGCAGCGCCGTGGAGGGAGTGAAGTCCTACAATGAGCAGTTCTTC
CSAVEGVKSYNEQFF
>.|.|TRBJ2-7|TRBV5-4
TGTGCCAGCAGCTTGGCGCTAGACTACGAGCAGTACTTC
CASSLALDYEQYF
>TRBD1|.|TRBJ2-7|TRBV6-5
TGTGCCAGCAGTGCGGGACAGGGTTTCGAGCAGTACTTC
CASSAGQGFEQYF
>.|.|TRBJ1-5|TRBV27
TGTGCCAGCTGGGGAGGGGCACATCAGCCCCAGCATTTT
CASWGGAHQPQHF
>.|.|TRBJ2-7|TRBV27
TGTGCCAGCAGCCTAAGCGGAGGGTCCTACGAGCAGTACTTC
CASSLSGGSYEQYF
>.|.|TRBJ2-1|TRBV2
TGTGCCTCCAAGCGGCCCCCCTACAATGAGCAGTTCTTC
CASKRPPYNEQFF
>.|once|TRBJ1-3|TRBV27
TGTGCCAGCAGTTCTGTCTTCGGACAGTACCGAAACACCATATATTTT
CASSSVFGQYRNTIYF
>.|.|TRBJ2-6|TRBV10-2
TGCGCCACGGGAGGGGCCAACGTCCTGACTTTC
CATGGANVLTF
>.|.|TRBJ1-1|TRBV19
TGTGCCAGTAGAGGGGCTGTGGGGGGTGGGACTGAAGCTTTCTTT
CASRGAVGGGTEAFF
>TRBD1|once|TRBJ2-5|TRBV18
TGTGCCAGCTCATCACGACAGGGTCTAGAAGAGACCCAGTACTTC
CASSSRQGLEETQYF
>.|.|TRBJ2-1|TRBV28
TGTGCCACCGCGACAGTCTCTTTGCCCAATGAGCAGTTCTTC
CATATVSLPNEQFF
>.|.|TRBJ2-2|TRBV10-2
TGCGCCAGCAGTGATCGGTCACCAACCGGGGAGCTGTTTTTT
CASSDRSPTGELFF
>.|.|TRBJ2-1|TRBV7-9
TGTGCCAGCAGCTTAACCCTGGTCAATGAGCAGTTCTTC
CASSLTLVNEQFF
>.|.|TRBJ1-3|TRBV7-9
TGTGCCAGCGGCGGAACAGGGTCAAGCTCTGGAAACACCATATATTTT
CASGGTGSSSGNTIYF
>.|.|TRBJ1-2|TRBV2
TGTGCCAGCCAGGAGACCGATAACTATGGCTACACCTTC
CASQETDNYGYTF
>.|.|TRBJ1-6|TRBV13
TGTGCCAGCAGCCCTCAGACAGGTTATTCACCCCTCCACTTT
CASSPQTGYSPLHF
>TRBD1|once|TRBJ1-5|TRBV19
TGTGCCAGTAGGGAGACAGGGGTAAGCAATCAGCCCCAGCATTTT
CASRETGVSNQPQHF
>.|.|TRBJ1-5|TRBV7-2
TGTGCCAGCAGCTTAGGCGGGGGGGGTCAGCCCCAGCATTTT
CASSLGGGGQPQHF
>.|.|TRBJ1-2|TRBV13
TGTGCCAGCAGCTTAGGTGGGGGAGGCGGCTACACCTTC
CASSLGGGGGYTF
>.|.|TRBJ1-1|TRBV6-1
TGTGCCAGCAGTGAAGCGTTAGGGTACACTGAAGCTTTCTTT
CASSEALGYTEAFF
>.|.|TRBJ1-2|TRBV6-5
TGTGCCAGCAGCCCCCCGGGATCACACTATGGCTACACCTTC
CASSPPGSHYGYTF
>.|.|TRBJ2-7|TRBV5-6
TGTGCCAGCAGCGCGGGGTACGAGCAGTACTTC
CASSAGYEQYF
>.|.|TRBJ1-1|TRBV7-9
TGTGCCAGCAGAGCAGGCGGGGGTGAAGCTTTCTTT
CASRAGGGEAFF
>.|.|TRBJ2-5|TRBV4-1
TGCGCCAGCAGCCAGGCGGGTGGGAGGAGCCAAGAGACCCAGTACTTC
CASSQAGGRSQETQYF
>.|.|TRBJ2-7|TRBV30
TGTGCCTGGAGTGAGGGTGGGGGGCCCTACGAGCAGTACTTC
CAWSEGGGPYEQYF
>.|.|TRBJ2-7|TRBV5-4
TGTGCCAGCAGCGTCCAAACCACCCTCTACGAGCAGTACTTC
CASSVQTTLYEQYF
>TRBD2|.|TRBJ2-1|TRBV10-2
TGCGCCAGCAGAGGACTAGCGGGCCATAACAATGAGCAGTTCTTC
CASRGLAGHNNEQFF
>TRBD2|.|TRBJ2-1|TRBV14
TGTGCCAGCAGCCACCTCACTAGCGGAGTCTACAATGAGCAGTTCTTC
CASSHLTSGVYNEQFF
>TRBD2|.|TRBJ2-5|TRBV2
TGTGCCAGCAGTGAAGCGCTTTGGTCTAGCGGGGGTGGGACCCAGTACTTC
CASSEALWSSGGGTQYF
>.|.|TRBJ2-7|TRBV18
TGTGCCAGCTCACCGGACAGTAGAGCAACCTACGAGCAGTACTTC
CASSPDSRATYEQYF
>TRBD1|.|TRBJ1-6|TRBV27
TGTGCCAGCAGTTTAGCGGCAGGGGGCAGTAATTCACCCCTCCACTTT
CASSLAAGGSNSPLHF
>.|.|TRBJ1-3|TRBV28
TGTGCCAGCAGACCCCTAGGGGGGGACTCTGGAAACACCATATATTTT
CASRPLGGDSGNTIYF
>.|once|TRBJ1-5|TRBV30
TGTGCCTGGGGGAGCGAAAATAGCAATCAGCCCCAGCATTTT
CAWGSENSNQPQHF
>.|.|TRBJ1-1|TRBV9
TGTGCCAGCAGCGTAGAAAAGGGGCCTGAAGCTTTCTTT
CASSVEKGPEAFF
>TRBD2|.|TRBJ2-7|TRBV10-3
TGTGCCATCTCGACTTCCGGGGGGATTAGGTACGAGCAGTACTTC
CAISTSGGIRYEQYF
>TRBD2|.|TRBJ2-1|TRBV6-5
TGTGCCAGCAGTTACCACCAGGGACTAGCGGACGACGAGCAGTTCTTC
CASSYHQGLADDEQFF
>TRBD1|.|TRBJ2-2|TRBV11-2
TGTGCCAGCAGCTTAGTCCTGGACAGGGGTGGCACCGGGGAGCTGTTTTTT
CASSLVLDRGGTGELFF
>.|once|TRBJ2-2|TRBV27
TGTGCCAGCAGTTTAGAGACAGGGCTGAGCGGGAGCATCGGGGAGCTGTTTTTT
CASSLETGLSGSIGELFF
>.|.|TRBJ2-2|TRBV6-1
TGTGCCAGCAGTGAAGAGGGCTCGGCCGGGGAGCTGTTTTTT
CASSEEGSAGELFF
>TRBD1|.|TRBJ2-1|TRBV27
TGTGCCAGCCAGGACAGGATGATGAATGAGCAGTTCTTC
CASQDRMMNEQFF
>TRBD2|.|TRBJ2-7|TRBV5-6
TGTGCCAGCAGCTTGATGGCAAGCGGGGGCCTTTCCTACGAGCAGTACTTC
CASSLMASGGLSYEQYF